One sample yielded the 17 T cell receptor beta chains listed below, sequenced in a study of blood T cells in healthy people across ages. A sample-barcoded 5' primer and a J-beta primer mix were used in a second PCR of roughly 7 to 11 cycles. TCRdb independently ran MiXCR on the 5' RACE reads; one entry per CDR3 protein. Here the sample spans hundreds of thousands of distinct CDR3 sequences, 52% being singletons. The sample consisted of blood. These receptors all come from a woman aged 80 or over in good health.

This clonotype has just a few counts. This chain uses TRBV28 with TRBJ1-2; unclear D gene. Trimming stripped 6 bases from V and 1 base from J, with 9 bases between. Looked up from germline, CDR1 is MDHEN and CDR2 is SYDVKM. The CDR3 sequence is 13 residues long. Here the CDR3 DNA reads TGTGCCAGCAGCCCGGTAGTTAACTATGGCTACACCTTC. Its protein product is CASSPVVNYGYTF.

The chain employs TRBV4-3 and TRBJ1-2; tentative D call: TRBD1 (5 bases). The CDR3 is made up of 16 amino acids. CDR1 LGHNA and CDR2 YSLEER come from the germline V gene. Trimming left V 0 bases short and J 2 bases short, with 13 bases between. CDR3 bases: TGCGCCAGCAGCCAAGATCTCCAGGGCGCGAACTATGGCTACACCTTC. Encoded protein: CASSQDLQGANYGYTF.

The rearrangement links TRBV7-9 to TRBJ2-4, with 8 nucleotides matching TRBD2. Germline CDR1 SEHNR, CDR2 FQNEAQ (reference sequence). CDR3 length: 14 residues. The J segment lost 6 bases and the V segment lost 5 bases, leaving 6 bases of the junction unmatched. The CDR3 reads CASSPSGYGNIQYF. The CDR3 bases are TGTGCCAGCAGCCCTAGCGGGTACGGAAACATTCAGTACTTC.

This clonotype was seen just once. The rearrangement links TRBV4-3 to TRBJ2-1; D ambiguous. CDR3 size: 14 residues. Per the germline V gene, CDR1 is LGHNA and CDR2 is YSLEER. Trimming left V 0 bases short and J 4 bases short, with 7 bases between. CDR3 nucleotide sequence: TGCGCCAGCAGCCAAGACATAAGGTACAATGAGCAGTTCTTC. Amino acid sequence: CASSQDIRYNEQFF.

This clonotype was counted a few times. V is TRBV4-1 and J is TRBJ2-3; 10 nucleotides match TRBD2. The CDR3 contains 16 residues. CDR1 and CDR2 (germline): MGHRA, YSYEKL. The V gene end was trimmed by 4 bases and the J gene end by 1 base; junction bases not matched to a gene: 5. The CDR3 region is CASSRGLAARTDTQYF. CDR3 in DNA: TGCGCCAGCAGCCGTGGACTAGCGGCCCGCACAGATACGCAGTATTTT.

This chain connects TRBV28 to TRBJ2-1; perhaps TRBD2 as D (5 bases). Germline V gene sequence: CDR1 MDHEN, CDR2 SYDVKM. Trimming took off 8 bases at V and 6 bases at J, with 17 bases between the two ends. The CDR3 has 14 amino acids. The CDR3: CASAAPGLLNEQFF. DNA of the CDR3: TGTGCCAGCGCGGCGCCCGGACTCCTCAATGAGCAGTTCTTC.

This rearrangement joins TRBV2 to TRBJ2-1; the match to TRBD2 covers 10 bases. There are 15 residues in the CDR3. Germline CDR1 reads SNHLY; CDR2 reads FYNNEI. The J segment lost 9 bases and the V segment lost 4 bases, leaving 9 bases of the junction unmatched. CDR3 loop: CASSGMLAGAGEQFF. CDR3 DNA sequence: TGTGCCAGCAGTGGTATGCTAGCGGGAGCCGGTGAGCAGTTCTTC.

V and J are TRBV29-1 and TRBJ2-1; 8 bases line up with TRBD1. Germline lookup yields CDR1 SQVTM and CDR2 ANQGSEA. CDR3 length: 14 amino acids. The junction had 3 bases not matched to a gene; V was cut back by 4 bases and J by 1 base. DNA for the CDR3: TGCAGCGTTGGGGACAGGCGATCCTACAATGAGCAGTTCTTC. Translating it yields CSVGDRRSYNEQFF.

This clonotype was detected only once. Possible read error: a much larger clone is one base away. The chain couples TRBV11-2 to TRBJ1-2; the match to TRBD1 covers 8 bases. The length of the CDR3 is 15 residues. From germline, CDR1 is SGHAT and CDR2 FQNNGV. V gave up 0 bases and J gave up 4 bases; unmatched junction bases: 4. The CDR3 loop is CASSLDRGQGYGYTF. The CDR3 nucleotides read TGTGCCAGCAGCTTAGATCGAGGACAGGGCTATGGCTACACCTTC.

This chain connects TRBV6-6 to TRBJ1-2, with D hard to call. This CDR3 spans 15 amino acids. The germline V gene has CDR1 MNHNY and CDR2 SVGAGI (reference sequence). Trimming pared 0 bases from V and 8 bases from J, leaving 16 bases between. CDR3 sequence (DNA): TGTGCCAGCAGTTACTCGAAGCAAGGATCGGGGGGCTACACCTTC. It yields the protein CASSYSKQGSGGYTF.

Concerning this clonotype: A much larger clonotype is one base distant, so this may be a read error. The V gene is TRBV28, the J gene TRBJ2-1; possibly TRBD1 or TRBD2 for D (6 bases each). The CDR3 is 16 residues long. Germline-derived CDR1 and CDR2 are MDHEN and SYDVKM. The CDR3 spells CTSSAPGAGTYNEQFF. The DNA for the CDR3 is TGTACCAGCAGTGCGCCGGGGGCGGGAACTTACAATGAGCAGTTCTTC.

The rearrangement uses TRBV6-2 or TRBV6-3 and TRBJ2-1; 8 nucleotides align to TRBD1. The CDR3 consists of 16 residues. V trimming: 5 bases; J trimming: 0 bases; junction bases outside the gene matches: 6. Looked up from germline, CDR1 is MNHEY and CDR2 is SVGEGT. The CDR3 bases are TGTGCCAGCAGTCACGACAGGGGTATCTCCTACAATGAGCAGTTCTTC. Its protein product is CASSHDRGISYNEQFF.

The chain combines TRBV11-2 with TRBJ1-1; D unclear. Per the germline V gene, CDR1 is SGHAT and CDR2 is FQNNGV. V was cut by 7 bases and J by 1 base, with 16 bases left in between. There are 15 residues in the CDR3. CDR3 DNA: TGTGCCAGCAACCGCGGCCGGGCCCCGAACACTGAAGCTTTCTTT. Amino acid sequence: CASNRGRAPNTEAFF.

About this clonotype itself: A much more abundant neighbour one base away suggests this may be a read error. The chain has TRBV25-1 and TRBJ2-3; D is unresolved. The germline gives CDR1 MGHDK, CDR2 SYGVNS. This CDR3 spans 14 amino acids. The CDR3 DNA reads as TGTGCCAGCAGTGGTGCGATTACCACAGAGACGCAGTATTTT. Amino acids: CASSGAITTETQYF.

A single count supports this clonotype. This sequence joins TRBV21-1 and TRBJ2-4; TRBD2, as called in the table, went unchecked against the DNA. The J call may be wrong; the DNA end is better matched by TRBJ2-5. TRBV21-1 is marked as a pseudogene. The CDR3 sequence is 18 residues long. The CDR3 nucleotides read TGTGCCAGCAGCAGCAGAACCAGACTAGCGGGAGAGCTAGAGACCCAGTACTTC. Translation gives CASSSRTRLAGELETQYF.

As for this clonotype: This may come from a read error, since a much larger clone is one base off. The CDR3 sequence: CSTRDPSTSGRKDEQFF. Here the CDR3 DNA reads TGCAGTACTAGAGATCCCTCGACTAGCGGGAGGAAGGATGAGCAGTTCTTC. The chain carries TRBV20-1 and TRBJ2-1; 13 positions agree with TRBD2. CDR3 length: 17 amino acids. Germline loops: CDR1 DFQATT, CDR2 SNEGSKA (reference sequence).

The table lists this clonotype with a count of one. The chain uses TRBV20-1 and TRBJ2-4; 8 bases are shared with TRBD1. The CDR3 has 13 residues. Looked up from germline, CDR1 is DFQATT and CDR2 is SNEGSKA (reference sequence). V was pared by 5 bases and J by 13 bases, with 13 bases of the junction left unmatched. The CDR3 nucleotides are TGCAGTGCTCCTATGGGAGACAGGGGACAGCAGTACTTC. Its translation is CSAPMGDRGQQYF.